Sequencing of this T cell receptor beta chain was carried out in a study of Graves' ophthalmopathy and Graves' hyperthyroidism. This clonotype was counted many times. The authors amplified TCR beta CDR3 regions, and they did so from RNA transcripts for repertoire sequencing. First-round RT-PCR relied on HTBI primers, and a second-round multiplex PCR came next. TCRdb reprocessed the multiplex PCR reads with MiXCR, giving one entry per CDR3 protein. Of roughly 610,000 distinct CDR3 sequences in the sample, around a fifth are singletons; the top ten hold roughly 6.9%. The CDR3 runs 13 residues. Germline values: CDR1 SNHLY, CDR2 FYNNEI. V lost 4 bases and J 4 bases, leaving 7 bases between the germline ends. Included hyperthyroidism patients were aged 18 to 65 and newly diagnosed (under 2 months' duration).

This TCR was sampled from a woman aged 18-29 years with stable Graves' hyperthyroidism. Some clones in this sample may be carry-over from other donors' samples. Sequenced sample: peripheral blood. The gene calls are TRBV2 and TRBJ2-2, with D tentatively TRBD2 (5 bases). The CDR3 DNA reads TGTGCCAGCAGTGCGGAGGCCACCGGGGAGCTGTTTTTT. Encoded protein: CASSAEATGELFF.